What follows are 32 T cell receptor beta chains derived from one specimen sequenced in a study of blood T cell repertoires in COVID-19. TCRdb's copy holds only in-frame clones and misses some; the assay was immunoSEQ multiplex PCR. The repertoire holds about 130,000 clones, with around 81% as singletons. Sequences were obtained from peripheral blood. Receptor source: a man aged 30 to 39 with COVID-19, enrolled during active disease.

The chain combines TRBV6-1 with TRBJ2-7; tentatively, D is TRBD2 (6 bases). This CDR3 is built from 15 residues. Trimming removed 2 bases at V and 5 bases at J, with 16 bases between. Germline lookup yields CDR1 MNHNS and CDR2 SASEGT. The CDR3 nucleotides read TGTGCCAGCAGTGAAATTGGAGGGATCAACCACGAGCAGTACTTC. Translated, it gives CASSEIGGINHEQYF.

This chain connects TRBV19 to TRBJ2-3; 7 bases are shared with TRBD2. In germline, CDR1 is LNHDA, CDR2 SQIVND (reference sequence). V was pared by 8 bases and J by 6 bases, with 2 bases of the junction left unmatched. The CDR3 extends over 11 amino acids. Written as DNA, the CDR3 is TGTGCCAGTGCCGGGGGGGATACGCAGTATTTT. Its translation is CASAGGDTQYF.

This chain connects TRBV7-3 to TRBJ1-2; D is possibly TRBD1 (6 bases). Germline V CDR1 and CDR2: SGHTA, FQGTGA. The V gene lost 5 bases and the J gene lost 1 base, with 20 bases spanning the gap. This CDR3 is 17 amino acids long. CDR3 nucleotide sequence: TGTGCCAGCAGCATCTCTCGGACAGCGCTTTATAACTATGGCTACACCTTC. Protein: CASSISRTALYNYGYTF.

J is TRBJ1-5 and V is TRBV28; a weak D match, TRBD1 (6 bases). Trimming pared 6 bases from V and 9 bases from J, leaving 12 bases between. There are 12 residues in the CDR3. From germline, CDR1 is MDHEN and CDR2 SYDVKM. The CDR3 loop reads CASRITGSPQHF. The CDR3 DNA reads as TGTGCCAGCAGGATAACAGGGTCGCCCCAGCATTTT. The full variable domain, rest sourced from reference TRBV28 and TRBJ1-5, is DVKVTQSSRYLVKRTGEKVFLECVQDMDHENMFWYRQDPGLGLRLIYFSYDVKMKEKGDIPEGYSVSREKKERFSLILESASTNQTSMYLCASRITGSPQHFGDGTRLSIL.

As DNA, the CDR3 is TGCGCCAGCAGAGAGACAGGAAACTACGAGCAGTACTTC. Translation gives CASRETGNYEQYF. The chain links TRBV5-1 to TRBJ2-7; D is perhaps TRBD1 (6 bases). In germline, CDR1 is SGHRS, CDR2 YFSETQ. The CDR3 is 13 residues long. With 5 bases removed from V and 3 bases from J, the gap between germline ends came to 12 bases.

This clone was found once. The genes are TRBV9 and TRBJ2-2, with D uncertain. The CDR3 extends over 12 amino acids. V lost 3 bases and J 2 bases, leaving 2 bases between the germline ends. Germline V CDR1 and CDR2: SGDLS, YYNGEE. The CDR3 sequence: CASSANTGELFF. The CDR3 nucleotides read TGTGCCAGCAGCGCAAACACCGGGGAGCTGTTTTTT.

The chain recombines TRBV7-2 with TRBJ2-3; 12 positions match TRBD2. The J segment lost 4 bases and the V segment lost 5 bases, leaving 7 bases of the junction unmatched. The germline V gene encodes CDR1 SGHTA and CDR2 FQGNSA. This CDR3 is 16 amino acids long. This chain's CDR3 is CASSLSLAGGADTQYF. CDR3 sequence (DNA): TGTGCCAGCAGCCTCTCACTAGCGGGGGGTGCAGATACGCAGTATTTT.

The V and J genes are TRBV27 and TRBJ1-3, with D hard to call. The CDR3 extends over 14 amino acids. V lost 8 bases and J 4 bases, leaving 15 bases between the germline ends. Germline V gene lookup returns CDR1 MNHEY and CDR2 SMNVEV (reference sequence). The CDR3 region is CASRRTFGGNTIYF. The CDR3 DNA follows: TGTGCCAGCCGCAGGACTTTCGGGGGAAACACCATATATTTT.

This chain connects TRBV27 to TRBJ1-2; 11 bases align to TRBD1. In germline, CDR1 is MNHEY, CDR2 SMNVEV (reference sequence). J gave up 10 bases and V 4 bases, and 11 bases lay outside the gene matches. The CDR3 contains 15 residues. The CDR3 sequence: CASSYWTGGVEDYTF. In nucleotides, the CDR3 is TGTGCCAGCAGTTACTGGACAGGGGGCGTTGAGGACTACACCTTC.

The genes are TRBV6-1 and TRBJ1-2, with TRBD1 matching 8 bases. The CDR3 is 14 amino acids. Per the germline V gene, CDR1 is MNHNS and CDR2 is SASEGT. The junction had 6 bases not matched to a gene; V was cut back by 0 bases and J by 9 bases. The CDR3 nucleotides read TGTGCCAGCAGTGAAGCACCAGACAGGGGCAGCTACACCTTC. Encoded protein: CASSEAPDRGSYTF.

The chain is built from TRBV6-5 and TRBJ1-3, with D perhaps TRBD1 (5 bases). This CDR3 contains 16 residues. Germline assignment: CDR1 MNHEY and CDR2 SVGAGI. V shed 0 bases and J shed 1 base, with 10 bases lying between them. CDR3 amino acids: CASSYSGGESGNTIYF. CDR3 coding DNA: TGTGCCAGCAGTTACTCGGGGGGGGAATCTGGAAACACCATATATTTT.

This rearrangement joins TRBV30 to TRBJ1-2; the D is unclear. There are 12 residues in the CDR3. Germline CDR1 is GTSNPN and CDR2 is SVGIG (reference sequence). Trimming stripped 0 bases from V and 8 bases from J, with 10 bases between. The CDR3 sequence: CAWSVPGSGYTF. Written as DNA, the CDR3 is TGTGCCTGGAGTGTACCCGGGTCCGGCTACACCTTC. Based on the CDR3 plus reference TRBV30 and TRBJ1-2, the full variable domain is SQTIHQWPATLVQPVGSPLSLECTVEGTSNPNLYWYRQAAGRGLQLLFYSVGIGQISSEVPQNLSASRPQDRQFILSSKKLLLSDSGFYLCAWSVPGSGYTFGSGTRLTVV.

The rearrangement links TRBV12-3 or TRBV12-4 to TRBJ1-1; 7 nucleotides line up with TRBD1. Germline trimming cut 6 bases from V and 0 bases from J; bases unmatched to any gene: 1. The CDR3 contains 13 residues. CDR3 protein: CASRGQMNTEAFF. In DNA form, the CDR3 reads TGTGCCAGCAGGGGACAGATGAACACTGAAGCTTTCTTT.

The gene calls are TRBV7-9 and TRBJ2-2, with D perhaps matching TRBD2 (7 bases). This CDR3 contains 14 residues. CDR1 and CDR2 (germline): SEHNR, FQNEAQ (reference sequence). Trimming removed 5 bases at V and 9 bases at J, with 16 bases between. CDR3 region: CASSPRGGGRELFF. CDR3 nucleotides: TGTGCCAGCAGCCCACGGGGAGGGGGTCGGGAGCTGTTTTTT.

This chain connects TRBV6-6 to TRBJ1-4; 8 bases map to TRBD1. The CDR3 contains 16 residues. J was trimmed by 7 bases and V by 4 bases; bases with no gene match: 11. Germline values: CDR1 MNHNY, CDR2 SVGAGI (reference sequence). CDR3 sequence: CASSSQDRAPLEKLFF. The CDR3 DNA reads TGTGCCAGCAGTTCGCAGGACAGGGCGCCCCTTGAAAAACTGTTTTTT.

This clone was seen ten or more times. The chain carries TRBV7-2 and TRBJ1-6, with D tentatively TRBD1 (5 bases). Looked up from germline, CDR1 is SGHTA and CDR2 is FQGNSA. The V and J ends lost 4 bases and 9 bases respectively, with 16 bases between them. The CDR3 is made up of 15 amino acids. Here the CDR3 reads CASSSLGGGSSPLHF. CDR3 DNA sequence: TGTGCCAGCAGCTCCCTCGGGGGTGGTAGTTCACCCCTCCACTTT.

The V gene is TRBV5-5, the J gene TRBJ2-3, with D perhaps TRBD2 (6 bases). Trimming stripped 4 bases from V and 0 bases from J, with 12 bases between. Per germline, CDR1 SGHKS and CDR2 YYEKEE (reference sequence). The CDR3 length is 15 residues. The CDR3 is CASSLSGLSTDTQYF. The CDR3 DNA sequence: TGTGCCAGCAGCCTGAGCGGGCTTAGCACAGATACGCAGTATTTT.

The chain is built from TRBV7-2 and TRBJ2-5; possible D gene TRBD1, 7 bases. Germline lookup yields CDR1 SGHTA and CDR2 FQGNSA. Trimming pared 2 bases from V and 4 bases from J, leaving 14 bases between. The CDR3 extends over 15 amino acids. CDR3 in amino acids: CASSLRAGGRETQYF. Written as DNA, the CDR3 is TGTGCCAGCAGCTTAAGGGCAGGGGGGCGAGAGACCCAGTACTTC.

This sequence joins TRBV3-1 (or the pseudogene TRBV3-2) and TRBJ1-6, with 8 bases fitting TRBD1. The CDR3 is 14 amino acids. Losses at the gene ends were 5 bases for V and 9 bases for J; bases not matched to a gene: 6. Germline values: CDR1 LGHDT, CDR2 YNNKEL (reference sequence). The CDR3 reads CASSSRGQASPLHF. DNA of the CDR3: TGTGCCAGCAGCTCCAGGGGGCAGGCTTCACCCCTCCACTTT.

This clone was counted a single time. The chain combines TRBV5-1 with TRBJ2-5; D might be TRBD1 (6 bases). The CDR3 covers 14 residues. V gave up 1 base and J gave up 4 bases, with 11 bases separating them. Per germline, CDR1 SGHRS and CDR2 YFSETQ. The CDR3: CASSLPGVIETQYF. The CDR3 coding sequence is TGCGCCAGCAGCTTGCCAGGGGTAATAGAGACCCAGTACTTC.

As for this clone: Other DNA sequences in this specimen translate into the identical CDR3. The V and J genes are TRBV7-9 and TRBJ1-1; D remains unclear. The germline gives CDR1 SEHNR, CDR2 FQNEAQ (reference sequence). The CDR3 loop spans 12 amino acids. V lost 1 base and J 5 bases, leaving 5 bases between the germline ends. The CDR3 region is CASSLDGTEAFF. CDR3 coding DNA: TGTGCCAGCAGCTTAGACGGTACTGAAGCTTTCTTT.

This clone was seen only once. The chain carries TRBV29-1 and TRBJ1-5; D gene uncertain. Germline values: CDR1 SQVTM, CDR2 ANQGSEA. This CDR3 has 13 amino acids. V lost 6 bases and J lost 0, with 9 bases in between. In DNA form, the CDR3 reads TGCAGCGTAACAGATTATAGCAATCAGCCCCAGCATTTT. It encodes CSVTDYSNQPQHF.

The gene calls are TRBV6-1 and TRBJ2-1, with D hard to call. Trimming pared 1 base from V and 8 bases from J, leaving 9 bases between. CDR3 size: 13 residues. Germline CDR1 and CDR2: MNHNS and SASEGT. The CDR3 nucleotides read TGTGCCAGCAGTGAAGGCAGGAAGGATGAGCAGTTCTTC. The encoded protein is CASSEGRKDEQFF.

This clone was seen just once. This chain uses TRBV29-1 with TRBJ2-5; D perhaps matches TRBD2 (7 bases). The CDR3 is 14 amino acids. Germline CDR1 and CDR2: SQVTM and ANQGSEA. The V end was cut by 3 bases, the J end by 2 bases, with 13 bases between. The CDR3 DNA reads TGCAGCGTTGAGCGGGGGCCAACTCAAGAGACCCAGTACTTC. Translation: CSVERGPTQETQYF.

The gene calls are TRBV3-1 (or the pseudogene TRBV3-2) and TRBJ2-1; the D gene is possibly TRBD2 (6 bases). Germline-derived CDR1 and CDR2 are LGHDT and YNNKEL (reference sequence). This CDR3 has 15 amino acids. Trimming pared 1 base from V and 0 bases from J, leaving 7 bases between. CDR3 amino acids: CASSQAGVSYNEQFF. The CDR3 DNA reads TGTGCCAGCAGCCAAGCGGGAGTCTCCTACAATGAGCAGTTCTTC.

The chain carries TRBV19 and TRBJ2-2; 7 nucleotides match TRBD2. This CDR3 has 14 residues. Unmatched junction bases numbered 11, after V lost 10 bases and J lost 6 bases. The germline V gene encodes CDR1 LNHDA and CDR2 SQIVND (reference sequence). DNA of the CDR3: TGTGCCACTGAGCGGTATCGGGGGGCCGGGGAGCTGTTTTTT. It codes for CATERYRGAGELFF. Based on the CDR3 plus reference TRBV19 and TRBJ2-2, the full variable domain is DGGITQSPKYLFRKEGQNVTLSCEQNLNHDAMYWYRQDPGQGLRLIYYSQIVNDFQKGDIAEGYSVSREKKESFPLTVTSAQKNPTAFYLCATERYRGAGELFFGEGSRLTVL.

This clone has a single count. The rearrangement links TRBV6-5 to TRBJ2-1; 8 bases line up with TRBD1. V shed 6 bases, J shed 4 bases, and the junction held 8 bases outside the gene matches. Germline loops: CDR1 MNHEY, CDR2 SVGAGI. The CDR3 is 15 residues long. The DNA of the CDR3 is TGTGCCAGCAGCAGCAGGGGGCTGGCGTACAATGAGCAGTTCTTC. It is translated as CASSSRGLAYNEQFF.

The CDR3 loop is CASSQMKGRLTSGRNNEQFF. The CDR3 nucleotides are TGTGCCAGCAGCCAAATGAAGGGACGGTTGACTAGCGGGAGAAACAATGAGCAGTTCTTC. The chain joins TRBV3-1 (or the pseudogene TRBV3-2) to TRBJ2-1; TRBD2 aligns across 12 bases. J was trimmed by 5 bases and V by 2 bases; bases with no gene match: 16. The germline V gene has CDR1 LGHDT and CDR2 YNNKEL (reference sequence). CDR3 size: 20 residues.

The CDR3 spells CASSFLRGRYEQYF. The CDR3 nucleotides are TGTGCCAGCAGCTTCCTCAGGGGGCGCTACGAGCAGTACTTC. The chain is built from TRBV5-8 and TRBJ2-7; TRBD1 agrees at 8 bases. V gave up 2 bases and J gave up 3 bases; unmatched junction bases: 4. The germline V gene encodes CDR1 SGHTS and CDR2 YDEGEE. The CDR3 is 14 residues long.

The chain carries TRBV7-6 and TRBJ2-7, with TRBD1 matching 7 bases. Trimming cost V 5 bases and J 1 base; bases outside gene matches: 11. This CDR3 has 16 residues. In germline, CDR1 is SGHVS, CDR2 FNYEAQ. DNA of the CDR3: TGTGCCAGCAGCCCGAGAGAGACAGGGAATTCCTACGAGCAGTACTTC. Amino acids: CASSPRETGNSYEQYF.

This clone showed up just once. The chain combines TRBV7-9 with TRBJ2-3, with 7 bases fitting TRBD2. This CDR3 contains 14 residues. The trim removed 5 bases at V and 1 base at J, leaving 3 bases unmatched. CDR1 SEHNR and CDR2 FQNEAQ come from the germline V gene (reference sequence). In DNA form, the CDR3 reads TGTGCCAGCAGCGCGGGGGAAGGCACAGATACGCAGTATTTT. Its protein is CASSAGEGTDTQYF.

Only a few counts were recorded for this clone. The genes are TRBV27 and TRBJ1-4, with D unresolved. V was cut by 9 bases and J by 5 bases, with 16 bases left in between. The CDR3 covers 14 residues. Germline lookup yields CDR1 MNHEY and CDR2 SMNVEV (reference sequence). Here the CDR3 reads CASSAGGFNEKLFF. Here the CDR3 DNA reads TGTGCCAGTTCCGCGGGAGGGTTCAATGAAAAACTGTTTTTT.